This T cell receptor beta chain was sequenced during a study of cytomegalovirus exposure and HLA in healthy donors. Background on the study: Both the approximately 130 validation repertoires and the approximately 620 first-cohort repertoires used the same platform, as reported by a later analysis. Study-level results: CMV antigen specificity was confirmed in vitro for a few CMV-associated chains. Using the classifier, cytomegalovirus status was reportedly diagnosed with high specificity and sensitivity. Rarity marked most TCR sequences, yet some public TCRs occurred in many donors.

A remark on this clone: Its target is unknown.

Sequencing was performed with immunoSEQ multiplex PCR; in TCRdb, only in-frame clones are kept and a portion is missing. In the table there are 190,000 or so clones, around 82% of which are singletons. Trimming took off 0 bases at V and 8 bases at J, with 13 bases between the two ends. CDR1 is LGHNA and CDR2 is YNFKEQ in the germline V gene. The CDR3 length is 14 residues. The sample comprised PBMCs. This chain connects TRBV4-2 to TRBJ1-2, with no clear D. This clonotype was obtained from a woman in her late teens or twenties in good health and CMV-seropositive. CDR3 residues: CASSQEGPRRGYTF. Written as DNA, the CDR3 is TGTGCCAGCAGCCAAGAAGGCCCTCGGCGGGGCTACACCTTC.